This TCR beta chain was profiled in a study of regulatory T cells in long-lasting Graves disease. Overall study context: New Graves' disease cases had less than 3 months of antithyroid drugs.

Germline CDR1 reads GTSNPN; CDR2 reads SVGIG (reference sequence). This CDR3 spans 13 amino acids. V lost 2 bases and J lost 5, with 12 bases in between. Construction of the TCR beta libraries employed iRepertoire HTBI primers in conjunction with Arm-PCR of CDR3 regions. TCRdb re-called the multiplex PCR reads with MiXCR, one entry per CDR3 protein. The table shows 600,000 to 650,000 distinct CDR3 sequences, with roughly 15% occurring only once. Study-wide results and caveats: Gene preferences differed: TRBV28, TRBJ1-2, TRBJ2-5 in persistent cases.

Specified time point: newly diagnosed GD, antithyroid drugs for less than 3 months. Following extraction of RNA from PBMCs, that RNA was used to make the TCR library. In this sample, this clonotype turned up a few times. The antigen remains unidentified. The data were also submitted as part of a second study, on T cells in Graves' hyperthyroidism and ophthalmopathy. Turning to that study: First-round RT-PCR with HTBI primers amplified the TCR CDR3 region. Expanded thyroid clonotypes (above 0.001) were mostly also found in blood.

The sequence derives from a woman aged 25 to 45 with Graves disease. The chain links TRBV30 to TRBJ2-5, with no clear D. The specimen comprised peripheral blood mononuclear cells (PBMCs), sampled at new diagnosis, from a patient treated with antithyroid drugs. CDR3 sequence: CAWSPPVGETQYF. CDR3 nucleotide sequence: TGTGCCTGGAGTCCTCCAGTGGGGGAGACCCAGTACTTC. Complete variable domain (other parts from reference TRBV30 and TRBJ2-5): SQTIHQWPATLVQPVGSPLSLECTVEGTSNPNLYWYRQAAGRGLQLLFYSVGIGQISSEVPQNLSASRPQDRQFILSSKKLLLSDSGFYLCAWSPPVGETQYFGPGTRLLVL.